Listed here is a single TCR beta chain. The antigen it binds to is not known. Qualities for individual bases were not recorded, and no much larger clone is one base off. Including cysteine and phenylalanine, the CDR3 has 16 amino acids. Solely the CDR3 DNA is kept, with 48 bases framed from the first base. The CDR1 and CDR2 encoded by the germline V gene are SGHAT and FQNNGV. Trimming leaves V shorter by 2 bases and J shorter by 10 bases, with the junction holding 11 bases beyond the gene matches. TCRbeta CDR3 regions were amplified from genomic DNA by means of the immunoSEQ Assay, a bias-controlled multiplex PCR. Turning to the authors' computational methods: The number of nucleated cells in each sample was estimated from the amplification of reference gene primers within the assay. Sequence reads were collapsed and filtered to measure the absolute abundance of every unique TCRbeta CDR3 rearrangement. Productive Simpson clonality was computed per sample as the square root of Simpson's diversity index over productive rearrangements. The immuneACCESS repertoire file appears here via TCRdb, limited to in-frame rearrangements. These files lack a portion of the clones; in checked studies, under half of the deficit traces to unresolved V genes, and the cause of the others is not known. That table furnishes V, J and clone size, whereas the DNA furnished D and trimming. This sample has 150,000 or so clones in its table, and approximately 85% of those were observed once. Under 6.5% of the sample belongs to the ten largest clones.

The data belong to a study of blood T cell repertoires in COVID-19 (dated by TCRdb to the early 2020s). Describing the broader study: Samples covering the acute and convalescent phases of COVID-19 were provided by collaborators in the United States, Italy and Spain. Nearly every sample came with metadata listing a de-identified subject ID, COVID-19 status, age in years and sex. The samples were drawn from two sources: the first 160 participants of the ongoing ImmuneRACE study, and 1,254 subjects contributed by 6 global collaborators. The repertoires were released in a freely available public database meant as a resource for research on the immune response to SARS-CoV-2. The prospective study material was composed of cDNA or gDNA derived from T cells, B-cell-depleted T cells, or PBMCs. Deeply sampled blood TCRbeta repertoires from subjects exposed to, actively infected with, or recovered from COVID-19 were included in the dataset. Where HLA class I and class II types were available, the types were taken from metadata supplied by the sample provider, not from assay-based typing. What the research found in general, with its limitations: The amount of clinical and demographic metadata varied by source and participant and was provided uncurated.

One collaborating source in Seattle enrolled patients while the patients were actively infected and followed the patients over time throughout the course of disease. Collaborating institutions collected whole blood in K2EDTA tubes following their own protocols. For TCRbeta analysis, collaborators shipped samples as frozen whole blood, isolated PBMCs, or DNA extracted from either of those sample types. This sequence originates from a woman between 45 and 65 years old with COVID-19, enrolled during active disease. The sample was peripheral blood. The chain employs TRBV11-2 and TRBJ1-6, and TRBD1 aligns with 7 junction nucleotides. The CDR3 protein: CASSLTGRQGNSPLHF. The DNA sequence is as follows: TGTGCCAGCAGCTTAACGGGGAGACAGGGTAACTCACCCCTCCACTTT.